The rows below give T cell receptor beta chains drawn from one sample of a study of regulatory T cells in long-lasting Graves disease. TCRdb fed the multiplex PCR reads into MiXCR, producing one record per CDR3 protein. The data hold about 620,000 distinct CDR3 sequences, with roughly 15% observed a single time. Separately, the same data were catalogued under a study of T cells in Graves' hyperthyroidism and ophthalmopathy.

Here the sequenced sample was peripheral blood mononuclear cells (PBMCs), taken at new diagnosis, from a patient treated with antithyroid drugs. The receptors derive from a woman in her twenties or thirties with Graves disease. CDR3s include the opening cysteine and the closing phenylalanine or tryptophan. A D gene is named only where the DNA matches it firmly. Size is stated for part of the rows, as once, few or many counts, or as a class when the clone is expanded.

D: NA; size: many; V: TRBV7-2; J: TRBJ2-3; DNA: TGTGCCAGCAGCTTAGCCCGACTATTTCCCCCCACAGATACGCAGTATTTT; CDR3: CASSLARLFPPTDTQYF
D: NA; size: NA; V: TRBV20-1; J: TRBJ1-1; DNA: TGCAGTGCTAGAGTGGGGGATCAGATAGGGACGGGCACTGAAGCTTTCTTT; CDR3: CSARVGDQIGTGTEAFF
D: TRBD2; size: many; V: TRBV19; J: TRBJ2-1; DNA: TGTGCCAGTAGTATTGTGGGGGCTAGCGGGAGCAATGAGCAGTTCTTC; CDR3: CASSIVGASGSNEQFF
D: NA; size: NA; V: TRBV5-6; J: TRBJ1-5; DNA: TGTGCCAGCAGCTTGTCCGGGGGCGAGCCCCAGCATTTT; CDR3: CASSLSGGEPQHF
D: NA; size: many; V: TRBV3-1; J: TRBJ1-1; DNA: TGTGCCAGCAGCCAAGCTAGTTTAAAAGTTGAGGCTTTCTTT; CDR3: CASSQASLKVEAFF
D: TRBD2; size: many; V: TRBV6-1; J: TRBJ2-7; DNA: TGTGCCAGCAGTGAAGGAGGAGGGCGGGGGGACGAGCAGTACTTC; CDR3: CASSEGGGRGDEQYF
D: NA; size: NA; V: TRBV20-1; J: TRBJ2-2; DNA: TGCAGTGCTAGAAAGGACACCGGGGAGCTGTTTTTT; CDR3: CSARKDTGELFF
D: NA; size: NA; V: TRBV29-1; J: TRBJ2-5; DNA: TGCAGCGTTGGCCCCCCGCGGGAGACCCAGTACTTC; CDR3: CSVGPPRETQYF
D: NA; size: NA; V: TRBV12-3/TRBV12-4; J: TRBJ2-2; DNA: TGTGCCAGCAGTTCCGTCTCCACCGGGGAGCTGTTTTTT; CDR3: CASSSVSTGELFF
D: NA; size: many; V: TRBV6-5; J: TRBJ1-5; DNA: TGTGCCAGCAGTTATAGCCAGAATAATCAGCCCCAGCATTTT; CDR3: CASSYSQNNQPQHF
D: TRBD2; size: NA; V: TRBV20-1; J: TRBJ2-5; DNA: TGCAGTGCTAGAGATCCGGGGAGGGGAGAGACCCAGTACTTC; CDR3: CSARDPGRGETQYF
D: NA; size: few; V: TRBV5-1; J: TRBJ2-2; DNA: TGCGCCAGCAGCTTATTAGTCGCGAACACCGGGGAGCTGTTTTTT; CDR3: CASSLLVANTGELFF
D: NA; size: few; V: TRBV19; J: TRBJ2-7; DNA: TGTGCCAGTAGAGGTCAGGGGGGGACCTACGAGCAGTACTTC; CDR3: CASRGQGGTYEQYF
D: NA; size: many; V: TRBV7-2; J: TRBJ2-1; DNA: TGTGCCAGCAGCTTAGACTACAGCTCCTACAATGAGCAGTTCTTC; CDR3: CASSLDYSSYNEQFF
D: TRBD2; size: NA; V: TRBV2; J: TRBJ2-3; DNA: TGTGCCAGCAGCTGGTTAGCTAGCGGGAGATCAGATACGCAGTATTTT; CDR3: CASSWLASGRSDTQYF
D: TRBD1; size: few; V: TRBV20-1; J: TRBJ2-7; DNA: TGCAGTGCTAGACCTTCTACCGGGACAGGGCTCGCCTACGAGCAGTACTTC; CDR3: CSARPSTGTGLAYEQYF
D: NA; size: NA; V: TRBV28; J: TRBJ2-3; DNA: TGTGCCAGCTATTCCAGGGGCTCGCGGGATACGCAGTATTTT; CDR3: CASYSRGSRDTQYF
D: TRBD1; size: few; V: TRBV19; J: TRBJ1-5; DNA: TGTGCCAGTTCGTACGCCGAAGGGACAGGGGTTCAGCCCCAGCATTTT; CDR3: CASSYAEGTGVQPQHF
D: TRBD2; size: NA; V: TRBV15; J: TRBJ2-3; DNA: TGTGCCAACAGCAAGACGGGACTAGCGGGAGGCTCCACAGATACGCAGTATTTT; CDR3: CANSKTGLAGGSTDTQYF
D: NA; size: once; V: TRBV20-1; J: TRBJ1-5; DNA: TGCAGTGCTAGGGGACTGATCAATCAGCCCCAGCATTTT; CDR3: CSARGLINQPQHF
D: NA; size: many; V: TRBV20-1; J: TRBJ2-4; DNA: TGCAGTTTCAGGCAGAGGAACATTCAGTACTTC; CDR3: CSFRQRNIQYF
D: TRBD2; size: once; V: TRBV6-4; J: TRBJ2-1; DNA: TGTGCCAGCAGTGAATTAGCGGGAGGGTTTCAGTTCTTC; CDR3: CASSELAGGFQFF
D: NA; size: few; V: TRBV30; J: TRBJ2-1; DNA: TGTGCCTGGAGTGTACTCGGCGGGGTTGTCGATGAGCAGTTCTTC; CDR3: CAWSVLGGVVDEQFF
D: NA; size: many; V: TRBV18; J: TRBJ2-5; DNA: TGTGCCAGCTCACTACGCCGACAGGCCAAAGAGACCCAGTACTTC; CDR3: CASSLRRQAKETQYF
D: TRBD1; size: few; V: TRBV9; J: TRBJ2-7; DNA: TGTGCCAGCAGCGAGGGGGCCCAACGAGACTACGAGCAGTACTTC; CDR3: CASSEGAQRDYEQYF
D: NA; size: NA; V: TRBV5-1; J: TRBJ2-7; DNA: TGCGCCAGCAGCGTGCCGAGCTACGAGCAGTACTTC; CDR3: CASSVPSYEQYF
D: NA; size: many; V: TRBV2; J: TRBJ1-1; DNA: TGTGCCAGCCTTATACAGGTAAACACTGAAGCTTTCTTT; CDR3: CASLIQVNTEAFF
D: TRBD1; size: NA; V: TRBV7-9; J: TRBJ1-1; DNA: TGTGCCAGCAGCTCGGACAGGGGGCTCGTCGCTGAAGCTTTCTTT; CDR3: CASSSDRGLVAEAFF
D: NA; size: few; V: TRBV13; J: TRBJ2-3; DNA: TGTGCCAGCAGCTCCCAGGGCTCCCAAGGAGATACGCAGTATTTT; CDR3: CASSSQGSQGDTQYF
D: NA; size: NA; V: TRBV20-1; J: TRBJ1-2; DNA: TGCAGTGTAAAGGGGTCGGTGAACTATGGCTACACCTTC; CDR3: CSVKGSVNYGYTF
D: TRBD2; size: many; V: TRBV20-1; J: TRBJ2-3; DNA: TGCAGTGCCCGTGTTGCTAGCGGGAGTTCAGATACGCAGTATTTT; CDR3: CSARVASGSSDTQYF
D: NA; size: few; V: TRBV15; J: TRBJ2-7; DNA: TGTGCCACCAGCAGAGATAACGCGGGCTTCTACGAGCAGTACTTC; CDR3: CATSRDNAGFYEQYF
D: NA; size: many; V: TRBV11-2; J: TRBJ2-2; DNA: TGTGCCAGCAGCTCCTACGCGGACAGAGACCTCACCGGGGAGCTGTTTTTT; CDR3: CASSSYADRDLTGELFF
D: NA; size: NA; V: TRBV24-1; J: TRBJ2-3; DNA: TGTGCCACCAGTGATTTGCAACGGTCCACAGATACGCAGTATTTT; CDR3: CATSDLQRSTDTQYF
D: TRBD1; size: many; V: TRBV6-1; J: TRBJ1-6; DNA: TGTGCCAGCACCTCATCATGGACAGGGGATAATTCACCCCTCCACTTT; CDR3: CASTSSWTGDNSPLHF
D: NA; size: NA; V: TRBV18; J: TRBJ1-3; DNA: TGTGCCAGCTCAGGACTGACAGGAACGTACTCTGGAAACACCATATATTTT; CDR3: CASSGLTGTYSGNTIYF
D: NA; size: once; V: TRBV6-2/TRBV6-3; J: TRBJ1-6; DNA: TGTGCCAGCAGTTACTCCATCTCCAATTCACCCCTCCACTTT; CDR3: CASSYSISNSPLHF
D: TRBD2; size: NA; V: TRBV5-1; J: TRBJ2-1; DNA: TGCGCCAGCAGCTTCACCGGGACTAGCGGACCATCCGCCTCCTACAATGAGCAGTTCTTC; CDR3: CASSFTGTSGPSASYNEQFF
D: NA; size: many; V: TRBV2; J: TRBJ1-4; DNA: TGTGCCAGCAGAAAGGACATTTCTAATGAAAAACTGTTTTTT; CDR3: CASRKDISNEKLFF
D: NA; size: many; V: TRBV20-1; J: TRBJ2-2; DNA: TGCAGTGCTCCGTACCCCAACACCGGGGAGCTGTTTTTT; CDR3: CSAPYPNTGELFF
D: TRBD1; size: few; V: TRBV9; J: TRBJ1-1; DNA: TGTGCCAGCAGCGTAGAGGGGGCCCTGAGGACTGAAGCTTTCTTT; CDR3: CASSVEGALRTEAFF